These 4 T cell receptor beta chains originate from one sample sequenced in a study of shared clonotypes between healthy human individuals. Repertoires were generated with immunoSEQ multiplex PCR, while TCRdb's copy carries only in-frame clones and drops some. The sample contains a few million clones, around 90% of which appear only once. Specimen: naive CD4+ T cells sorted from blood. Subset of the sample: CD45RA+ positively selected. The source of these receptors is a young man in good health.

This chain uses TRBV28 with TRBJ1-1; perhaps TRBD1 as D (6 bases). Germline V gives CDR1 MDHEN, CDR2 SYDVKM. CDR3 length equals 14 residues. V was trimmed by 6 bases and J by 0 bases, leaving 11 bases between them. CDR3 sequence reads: CASSRDTLNTEAFF. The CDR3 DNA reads TGTGCCAGCAGCCGGGACACCCTGAACACTGAAGCTTTCTTT.

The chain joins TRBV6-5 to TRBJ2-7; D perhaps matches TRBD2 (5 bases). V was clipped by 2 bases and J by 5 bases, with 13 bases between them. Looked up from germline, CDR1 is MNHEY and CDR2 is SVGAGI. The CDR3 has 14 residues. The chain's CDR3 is CASSYDGESDEQYF. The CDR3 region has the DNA TGTGCCAGCAGTTACGACGGGGAAAGTGACGAGCAGTACTTC.

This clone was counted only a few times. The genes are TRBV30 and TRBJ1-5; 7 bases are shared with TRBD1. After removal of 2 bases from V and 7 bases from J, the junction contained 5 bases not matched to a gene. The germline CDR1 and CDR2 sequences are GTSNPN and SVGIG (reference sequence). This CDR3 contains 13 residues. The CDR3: CAWSFRGEQPQHF. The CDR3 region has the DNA TGTGCCTGGAGTTTCAGGGGGGAACAGCCCCAGCATTTT.

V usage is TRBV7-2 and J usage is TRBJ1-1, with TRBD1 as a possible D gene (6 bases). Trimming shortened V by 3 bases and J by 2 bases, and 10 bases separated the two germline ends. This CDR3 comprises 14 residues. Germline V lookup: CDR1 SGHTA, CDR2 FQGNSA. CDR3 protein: CASSFRTVNTEAFF. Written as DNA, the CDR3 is TGTGCCAGCAGCTTCCGGACAGTTAACACTGAAGCTTTCTTT.